This TCR beta chain was sequenced in a study of blood T cells in healthy people across ages. Overall study findings and caveats: Getting older went along with TCR beta diversity per million T cells dropping roughly linearly.

The germline V gene encodes CDR1 SGDLS and CDR2 YYNGEE. CDR3 size: 16 residues. J gave up 7 bases and V 4 bases, and 6 bases lay outside the gene matches. Combining a sample-barcoded 5' primer with a J-beta primer mix, a second PCR ran for about 6 to 11 cycles. TCRdb analysed the 5' RACE reads with MiXCR anew, one entry per CDR3 protein. This table has about 2 million distinct CDR3 sequences, 49% appearing once. The count of this clonotype is one. The antigen remains undetermined. The chain uses TRBV9 and TRBJ2-1; the match to TRBD2 covers 15 bases. The sample was blood. This TCR came from a middle-aged woman in good health. Here the CDR3 DNA reads TGTGCCAGCAGCCCCCGGACTAGCGGGGGGGCAAATGAGCAGTTCTTC. As protein: CASSPRTSGGANEQFF.